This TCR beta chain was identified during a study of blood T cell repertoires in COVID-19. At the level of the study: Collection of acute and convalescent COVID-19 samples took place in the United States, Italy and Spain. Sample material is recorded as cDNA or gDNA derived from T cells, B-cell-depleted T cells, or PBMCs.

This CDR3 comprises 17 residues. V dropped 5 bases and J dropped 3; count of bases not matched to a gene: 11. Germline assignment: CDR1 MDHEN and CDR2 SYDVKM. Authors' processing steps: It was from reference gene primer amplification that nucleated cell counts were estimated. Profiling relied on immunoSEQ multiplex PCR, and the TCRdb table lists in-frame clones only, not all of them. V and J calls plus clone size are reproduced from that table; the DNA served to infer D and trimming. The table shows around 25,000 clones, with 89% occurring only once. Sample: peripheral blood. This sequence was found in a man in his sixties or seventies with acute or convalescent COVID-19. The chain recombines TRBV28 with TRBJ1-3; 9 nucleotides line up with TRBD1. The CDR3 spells CASSQRPGQGGGNTIYF. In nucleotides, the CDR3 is TGTGCCAGCAGTCAGCGACCGGGACAGGGTGGTGGAAACACCATATATTTT.